This T cell receptor (beta chain) comes out of a study of blood T cell repertoires in COVID-19. Study-wide background: Samples came from the United States, Italy and Spain, spanning acute and convalescent COVID-19. The cDNA or gDNA used as material had been derived from T cells, B-cell-depleted T cells, or PBMCs.

Germline V gene sequence: CDR1 LGHNA, CDR2 YSLEER. The CDR3 length is 18 residues. The V end was cut by 0 bases, the J end by 10 bases, with 22 bases between. Original processing methods: Reference gene primer amplification in the assay estimated nucleated cell counts. Some clones are missing from TCRdb's copy, which holds only in-frame ones; the method was immunoSEQ multiplex PCR. V and J calls and clone size follow that table, whereas D and trimming were derived from the DNA. This table has about 330,000 clones, 70% to 90% appearing once. Specimen: peripheral blood. This chain connects TRBV4-3 to TRBJ1-6, with D possibly being TRBD1 (6 bases). This receptor was identified in a young man who had recovered from COVID-19. The CDR3, as DNA: TGCGCCAGCAGCCAAGATTATGGGAGGGGGTCGCCGGGGTCACCCCTCCACTTT. It yields the protein CASSQDYGRGSPGSPLHF.